A single sample gave rise to the 23 T cell receptor beta chains below, sequenced in a study of CD8+ T cells in alopecia areata. cDNA prepared by RNA extraction and subsequent reverse transcription served as the template for sequencing. Sequencing was performed with immunoSEQ multiplex PCR; in TCRdb, only in-frame clones are kept and a portion is missing. The sample includes approximately 300,000 clones, none of them occurring once. Cells that came from pooled cutaneous lymph nodes were sorted using CD4, CD8alpha, NKG2D, NKG2ACE and other markers. The sample comprised CD4+ T cells sorted from a lymph node. These receptors all stem from a C3H/HeJ mouse with alopecia areata. The strain's MHC haplotype is H2-k.

This clone showed up just a few times. The genes are named according to mouse. The observed sequence ends 4 residues before the CDR3 terminus, with the missing tail filled in from the germline J gene. The rearrangement links TRBV13-1 to TRBJ2-5, with 7 bases matching TRBD1. Germline CDR1 reads NSHNY; CDR2 reads SYGAGN. Trimming cost V 3 bases and J 2 bases; bases outside gene matches: 3. CDR3 length equals 14 residues. CDR3 bases read: TGTGCCAGCAGTGCCCGACAGGGCCAAGAC. Residues: CASSARQGQD. The complete CDR3 protein is CASSARQGQDTQYF.

Notes on this clone: Mouse gene names and germline throughout. The CDR3 end is not reached by the read, which stops 4 residues before it; the germline J gene fills it in. The chain has TRBV12-1 and TRBJ2-4; 10 bases match TRBD1. The ends lost 0 bases at V and 1 base at J; junction bases unmatched: 9. The CDR3 is 18 residues long. Per the germline V gene, CDR1 is SGHSN and CDR2 is HYEKVE. Here the CDR3 reads CASSLAWDRGDGQNTLYF. The covered CDR3 bases are TGTGCCAGCTCTCTCGCCTGGGACAGGGGCGATGGTCAAAAC.

This clone appeared many times. Gene names follow the mouse nomenclature. The covered CDR3 bases are TGTGCTAGCAGCAAGACAGGATCCTAT. Protein: CASSKTGSY. The full CDR3 sequence reads CASSKTGSYEQYF. V usage is TRBV17 and J usage is TRBJ2-7; D is perhaps TRBD1 (6 bases). Read data end 4 residues before the CDR3 end; the end is taken from the germline J gene. This CDR3 has 13 amino acids. The germline V gene encodes CDR1 MNHDT and CDR2 YYDKIL. V was shortened by 6 bases and J by 1 base, with 10 bases between the two germline ends.

Only a few counts were recorded for this clone. Gene names refer to mouse genes. CDR3 region: CTCSASQQVAYYNSPLYF. The covered CDR3 bases are TGCACCTGCAGTGCGTCTCAGCAGGTTGCCTACTATAATTCGCCC. The chain combines TRBV1 with TRBJ1-6, with unresolved D. The read is 3 residues too short to cover the CDR3 end, so that end is filled in from the germline J gene. TRBJ1-6 qualifies as an ORF whose function is uncertain. CDR1 and CDR2 (germline): NSQYPW, LRSPGD (reference sequence). The CDR3 is 18 amino acids. The germline V and J ends were trimmed by 3 bases and 3 bases, with 18 bases remaining between them.

To note about this clone: Mouse gene names apply. The missing CDR3 end, 4 residues past where the read stops, is filled in from the germline J gene. Other DNA sequences in the same sample also yield this CDR3. J is TRBJ2-2 and V is TRBV19; 7 nucleotides align to TRBD2. This CDR3 is 14 amino acids long. Trimming took 2 bases from V and 3 from J; bases not matched to a gene: 1. Per the germline V gene, CDR1 is FNHDT and CDR2 is SITEND (reference sequence). The CDR3 is CASSIGGDTGQLYF. The CDR3 DNA, read in part, is TGTGCCAGCAGTATCGGGGGGGACACCGGG. Full variable domain (missing parts from reference TRBV19 and TRBJ2-2): GGIITQTPKFLIGQEGQKLTLKCQQNFNHDTMYWYRQDSGKGLRLIYYSITENDLQKGDLSEGYDASREKKSSFSLTVTSAQKNEMAVFLCASSIGGDTGQLYFGEGSKLTVL.

This clone was seen only a few times. All gene names here are mouse names. The read is 4 residues too short to cover the CDR3 end, so that end is filled in from the germline J gene. The same CDR3 arises from other DNA sequences in this sample as well. The chain carries TRBV1 and TRBJ2-4; 11 bases are a match to TRBD2. This CDR3 has 14 residues. Germline V gene sequence: CDR1 NSQYPW, CDR2 LRSPGD (reference sequence). The CDR3 DNA, read in part, is TGCACCTGCAGTGGGGGACTGGGGGTTAAC. This codes for CTCSGGLGVN. The entire CDR3 reads CTCSGGLGVNTLYF.

This clone appeared a few times. Germline and genes: mouse. The read finishes 4 residues shy of the CDR3 end, and the germline J gene is used to complete it. This CDR3 is also generated by other DNA sequences in the sample. The gene calls are TRBV31 and TRBJ1-2; D might be TRBD1 (6 bases). The CDR3 contains 13 residues. Deletions cut 3 bases from V and 0 bases from J, with 8 bases between. The V gene's germline CDR1 is GKSSPN and CDR2 SITVG. Incomplete CDR3 DNA: TGTGCCTGGAGCGGGACAACAAACTCC. It encodes CAWSGTTNS. The entire CDR3 reads CAWSGTTNSDYTF.

This clone was detected ten times or more. The genes and germline here are from mouse. The read terminates 4 residues ahead of where the CDR3 ends, so the germline J gene completes it. Other nucleotide sequences from this sample produce the same CDR3. The chain carries TRBV13-2 and TRBJ1-2; D gene uncertain. The CDR3 runs 12 residues. CDR1 and CDR2 (germline): NNHNN, SYGAGS (reference sequence). V lost 5 bases, J lost 0 bases, and 5 bases lay in between. The CDR3 here is CASGTSNSDYTF. CDR3 DNA, as far as it was read: TGTGCCAGCGGAACATCAAACTCC.

About this clone itself: The genes and germline here are from mouse. The read terminates 4 residues before the CDR3 end, so the remaining end is supplied by the germline J gene. The gene calls are TRBV19 and TRBJ2-1; TRBD2 aligns across 8 bases. V shed 5 bases and J 1 base; nucleotides not matched to a gene: 5. CDR3 length equals 15 residues. The germline CDR1 and CDR2 sequences are FNHDT and SITEND (reference sequence). CDR3 loop: CASSNRLGNYAEQFF. CDR3 DNA, as far as it was read: TGTGCCAGCAGCAACCGACTGGGGAACTATGCT.

The table lists this clone with a few counts. Genes and germline are mouse. The read terminates 4 residues ahead of where the CDR3 ends, so the germline J gene completes it. This chain connects TRBV13-1 to TRBJ1-1; D is possibly TRBD1 (6 bases). Trimming removed 2 bases from V and 0 bases from J, with 11 bases in between. This CDR3 spans 15 amino acids. Germline-derived CDR1 and CDR2 are NSHNY and SYGAGN. CDR3 DNA (partial): TGTGCCAGCAGTGAAGCAGGGGCTGCAAACACA. This codes for CASSEAGAANT. The complete CDR3 sequence is CASSEAGAANTEVFF.

As for this clone: The genes are named according to mouse. The CDR3 end falls 4 residues outside the read, so it is completed with the germline J gene. The J gene is TRBJ2-5, the V gene TRBV1, with 10 bases lining up with TRBD2. This CDR3 has 13 residues. Germline V gene lookup returns CDR1 NSQYPW and CDR2 LRSPGD (reference sequence). The sequenced part of the CDR3 DNA is TGCACCTGCAGCAACTGGGGGGGAGAC. Encoded protein: CTCSNWGGD. In full, the CDR3 reads CTCSNWGGDTQYF.

This clone has just a few counts. Gene names follow the mouse nomenclature. The CDR3 extends 4 residues past the end of the read, so its final part is completed from the germline J gene. The V call is TRBV14, the J call TRBJ2-5, with 10 bases aligning to TRBD2. Germline V gives CDR1 SGHDT, CDR2 FRDEAV. This CDR3 has 13 residues. The CDR3 loop is CASSRDWGDTQYF. CDR3 bases read: TGTGCCAGCAGCCGGGACTGGGGAGAC.

This clone was counted a few times. The gene names here belong to mouse. The read falls 4 residues short of the CDR3 end, and the missing part is taken from the germline J gene. The sample contains more than one DNA sequence encoding this CDR3. This chain uses TRBV13-2 with TRBJ2-7; the D is unclear. The V end was cut by 3 bases, the J end by 0 bases, with 7 bases between. Germline V gene lookup returns CDR1 NNHNN and CDR2 SYGAGS (reference sequence). There are 13 residues in the CDR3. The CDR3 reads CASGGHSSYEQYF. CDR3 DNA (partial): TGTGCCAGCGGTGGACATAGCTCCTAT.

Turning to this clone: This clone may be a read error of a much larger clone one base away. Gene names are the mouse ones. The read ends 3 residues before the CDR3 terminus; that terminus is restored from the germline J gene. This chain uses TRBV13-3 with TRBJ1-6, with D maybe TRBD1 (6 bases). TRBJ1-6 is an open reading frame whose function is uncertain. Germline CDR1 NNHDY, CDR2 SYVADS. V lost 5 bases, J lost 7 bases, and 7 bases lay in between. The length of the CDR3 is 12 residues. CDR3 residues: CASRDRNSPLYF. The CDR3 DNA, read in part, is TGTGCCAGCAGGGACAGAAATTCGCCC.

This clone was detected only a few times. The genes and germline here are from mouse. Different DNA sequences within this sample yield the same CDR3. CDR3 region: CASGDARTGGYNSPLYF. Partial CDR3 DNA: TGTGCCAGCGGTGATGCCAGGACAGGGGGCTATAATTCGCCC. This sequence joins TRBV13-2 and TRBJ1-6; 10 bases line up with TRBD1. The CDR3 end lies 3 residues beyond the end of the read and is filled in from the germline J gene. TRBJ1-6 is an ORF; its function is uncertain. Germline CDR1 and CDR2: NNHNN and SYGAGS (reference sequence). V lost 0 bases, J lost 3 bases, and 3 bases stayed unmatched. The CDR3 is 17 amino acids.

Comments on this clone: Each gene name is a mouse one. The read finishes 4 residues shy of the CDR3 end, and the germline J gene is used to complete it. Other DNA sequences in this sample translate to the same CDR3. The rearrangement uses TRBV5 and TRBJ2-7, with TRBD2 matching over 7 bases. The germline CDR1 and CDR2 sequences are LGHNA and YNLKQL (reference sequence). This CDR3 has 16 amino acids. Trimming cost V 0 bases and J 0 bases; bases outside gene matches: 5. CDR3 DNA, as far as it was read: TGTGCCAGCAGCCAAGATAGGCTGGGGGTCTCCTAT. Translated: CASSQDRLGVSY. The whole CDR3 sequence is CASSQDRLGVSYEQYF.

This clone was seen a handful of times. Gene names are mouse gene names. The read stops 4 residues short of the end of the CDR3; the missing end is completed from the germline J gene. V is TRBV19 and J is TRBJ2-1, with 9 positions matching TRBD1. The V gene end was trimmed by 6 bases and the J gene end by 3 bases; junction bases not matched to a gene: 4. This CDR3 is built from 14 residues. Germline V gives CDR1 FNHDT, CDR2 SITEND (reference sequence). CDR3 loop: CASTDRGGYAEQFF. Partial CDR3 DNA: TGTGCCAGCACAGACAGGGGGGGCTATGCT.

On this clone: Gene names are the mouse ones. The sequence runs out 4 residues before the end of the CDR3; the remainder is reconstructed from the germline J gene. Other DNA sequences in this specimen translate into the identical CDR3. V gene TRBV13-1 combines with J gene TRBJ1-2; 8 bases are shared with TRBD1. V dropped 5 bases and J dropped 2; count of bases not matched to a gene: 5. CDR3 size: 14 residues. Germline CDR1 and CDR2: NSHNY and SYGAGN. The CDR3 is CASSRQGPNSDYTF. Partial CDR3 DNA: TGTGCCAGCAGCAGACAGGGGCCGAACTCC.

A remark on this clone: Any gene name here is a mouse gene name. With the read ending 4 residues before the CDR3 end, the germline J gene is used to fill in that end. The same CDR3 also results from other DNA sequences found in this sample. The V gene is TRBV1, the J gene TRBJ2-5; TRBD1 aligns across 7 bases. Germline V gene lookup returns CDR1 NSQYPW and CDR2 LRSPGD (reference sequence). This CDR3 has 14 residues. This chain's CDR3 is CTCSADPRGDTQYF. CDR3 DNA, as far as it was read: TGCACCTGCAGTGCAGATCCCAGGGGGGAC.

This clone was found a few times. Genes and germline are mouse. The read is 4 residues too short to cover the CDR3 end, so that end is filled in from the germline J gene. V is TRBV13-3 and J is TRBJ2-2; 12 nucleotides match TRBD1. Trimming removed 4 bases from V and 6 bases from J; junction bases left unmatched: 4. CDR1 and CDR2 from the germline V gene are NNHDY and SYVADS. The CDR3 loop spans 15 amino acids. Here the CDR3 reads CASSPGTGGPGQLYF. Incomplete CDR3 DNA: TGTGCCAGCAGTCCCGGGACAGGGGGCCCCGGG.

This clone has only a few counts. Gene and germline names: mouse. The read comes to an end 4 residues before the CDR3 does, leaving the germline J gene to fill in the end. Other DNA sequences in this sample translate to the same CDR3. The V call is TRBV19, the J call TRBJ2-3; 9 nucleotides line up with TRBD1. The CDR3 has 14 amino acids. With V trimmed by 5 bases and J by 3 bases, 4 bases remained unmatched. CDR1 and CDR2 from the germline V gene are FNHDT and SITEND (reference sequence). The CDR3 region is CASSRTGVAETLYF. CDR3 bases read: TGTGCCAGCAGCCGGACAGGGGTAGCAGAA.

This clone was counted only a few times. Germline and genes: mouse. The CDR3 end falls 4 residues outside the read, so it is completed with the germline J gene. The chain links TRBV13-1 to TRBJ2-7; 9 nucleotides agree with TRBD2. CDR1 is NSHNY and CDR2 is SYGAGN in the germline V gene. This CDR3 has 15 amino acids. The V gene end was trimmed by 3 bases and the J gene end by 3 bases; junction bases not matched to a gene: 7. The DNA read from the CDR3 is TGTGCCAGCAGTGGAGGGTCGACTGGGGGCTAT. Amino acid sequence: CASSGGSTGGY. The whole CDR3 region reads CASSGGSTGGYEQYF.

On this clone itself: Mouse names are used for the genes. The observed sequence ends 4 residues before the CDR3 terminus, with the missing tail filled in from the germline J gene. The chain is built from TRBV5 and TRBJ2-1, with 11 nucleotides matching TRBD2. The CDR3 contains 15 residues. V trimming: 1 base; J trimming: 6 bases; junction bases outside the gene matches: 2. The germline CDR1 and CDR2 sequences are LGHNA and YNLKQL (reference sequence). The CDR3 DNA, read in part, is TGTGCCAGCAGCCAAGCGGGACTGGGGGTTGCT. This sequence encodes CASSQAGLGVA. The entire CDR3 protein reads CASSQAGLGVAEQFF.